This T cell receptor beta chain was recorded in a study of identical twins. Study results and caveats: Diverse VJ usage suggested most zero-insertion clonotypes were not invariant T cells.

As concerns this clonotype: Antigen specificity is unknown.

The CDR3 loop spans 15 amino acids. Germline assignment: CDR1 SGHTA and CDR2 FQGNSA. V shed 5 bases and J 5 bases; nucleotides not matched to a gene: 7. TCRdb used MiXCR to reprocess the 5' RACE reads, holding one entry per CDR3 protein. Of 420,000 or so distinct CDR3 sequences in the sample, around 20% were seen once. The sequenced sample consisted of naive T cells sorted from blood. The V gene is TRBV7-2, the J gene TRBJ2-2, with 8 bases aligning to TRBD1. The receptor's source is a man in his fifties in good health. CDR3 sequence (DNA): TGTGCCAGCAGCACATGGACAGGGCCTACCGGGGAGCTGTTTTTT. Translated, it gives CASSTWTGPTGELFF.